This entry features one T cell receptor (beta chain) sequence. Its antigen remains unidentified. These data are taken from a study of immune cell composition in non-small cell lung cancer. Study-level results: It was not proven that tumour-reactive clones equal dominant tumour-associated clones. Squamous carcinomas (approximately 75%) more often had tumour-associated clones >0.5% than adenocarcinomas (approximately 35%). Lung adenocarcinomas had lower top 10 clone scores and clonality than squamous tumours.

TCRdb keeps only in-frame clones here, not all; method: immunoSEQ multiplex PCR. The repertoire holds more than 7,500 clones, with around 68% as singletons. CDR3 length: 14 amino acids. The junction had 6 bases not matched to a gene; V was cut back by 5 bases and J by 5 bases. Germline CDR1 reads LNHDA; CDR2 reads SQIVND (reference sequence). The sequenced sample consisted of lung tumor tissue. This chain uses TRBV19 with TRBJ1-2; 9 bases are shared with TRBD1. The sequence was obtained from a human donor with non-small cell lung cancer. The CDR3 sequence is CASSPLDRGYGYTF. The DNA of the CDR3 is TGTGCCAGTAGTCCACTTGACAGGGGGTATGGCTACACCTTC.